The entry below gives a single T cell receptor (delta chain) sequence along with its context. The TCRdb protein comes from a much larger clone and disagrees with this DNA's translation at residues 16 and 18, likely due to a read error; the protein given here is derived from the DNA. TCRdb repeated clone calling on the multiplex PCR reads with CATT. The sample contains approximately 53,000 delta-chain clones, approximately 1.5% of which appear only once. The sample is drawn from a study of γδ T cells in repeated Plasmodium falciparum infection. Gammadelta T cells were flow-sorted from PBMC into Vgamma9/Vdelta2+ and Vdelta2-negative populations for bulk analysis. Looked up from germline, CDR1 is TSWWSYY and CDR2 is QGS. CDR3 length: 21 residues.

Sequences were obtained from gamma-delta T cells from blood. The receptor was isolated from a pool of human donors (malaria-infected and uninfected, not separated). J gene calling gave no result, while the V gene is TRDV1; the table gives TRDD3 as D, unverified against the DNA. DNA for the CDR3: TGTGCTCTTGGGGAACGTTTCCTACCTCACGACTTGGGTGATACCGCGGATAGACTTATCTTC. This codes for CALGERFLPHDLGDTADRLIF.